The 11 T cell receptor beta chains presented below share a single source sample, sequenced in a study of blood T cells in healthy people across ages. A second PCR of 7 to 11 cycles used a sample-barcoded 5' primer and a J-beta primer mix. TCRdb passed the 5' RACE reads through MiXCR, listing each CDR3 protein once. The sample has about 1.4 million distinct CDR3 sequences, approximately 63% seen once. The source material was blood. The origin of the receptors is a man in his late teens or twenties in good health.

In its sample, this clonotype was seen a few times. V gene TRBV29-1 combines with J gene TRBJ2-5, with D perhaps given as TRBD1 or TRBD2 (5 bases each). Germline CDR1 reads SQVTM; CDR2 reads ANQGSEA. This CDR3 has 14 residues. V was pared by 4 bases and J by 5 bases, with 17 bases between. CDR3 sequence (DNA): TGCAGCGTTGGTTCTTCGGGGTGGGGGGAGACCCAGTACTTC. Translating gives CSVGSSGWGETQYF.

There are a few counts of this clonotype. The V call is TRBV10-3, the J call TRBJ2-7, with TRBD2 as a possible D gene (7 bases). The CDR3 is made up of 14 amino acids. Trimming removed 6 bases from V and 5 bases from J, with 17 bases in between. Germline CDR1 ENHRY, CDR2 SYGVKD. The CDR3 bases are TGTGCCATCAGACCCGTAGGGGGGGACCACGAGCAGTACTTC. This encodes CAIRPVGGDHEQYF.

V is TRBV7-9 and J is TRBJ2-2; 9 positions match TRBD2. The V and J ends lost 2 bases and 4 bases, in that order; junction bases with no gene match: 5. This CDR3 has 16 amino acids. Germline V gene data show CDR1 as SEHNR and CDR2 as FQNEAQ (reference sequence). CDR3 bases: TGTGCCAGCAGCTTAAAGGCTAGCGGGGCCACCGGGGAGCTGTTTTTT. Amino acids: CASSLKASGATGELFF.

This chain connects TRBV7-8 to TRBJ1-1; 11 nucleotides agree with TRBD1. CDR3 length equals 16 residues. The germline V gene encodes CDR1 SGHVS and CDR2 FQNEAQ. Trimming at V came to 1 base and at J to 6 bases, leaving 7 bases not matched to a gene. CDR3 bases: TGTGCCAGCAGCTTAGGGACGGGACAGGGGGAATCTGAAGCTTTCTTT. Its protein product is CASSLGTGQGESEAFF. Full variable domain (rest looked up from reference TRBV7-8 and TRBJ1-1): GAGVSQSPRYKVAKRGQDVALRCDPISGHVSLFWYQQALGQGPEFLTYFQNEAQLDKSGLPSDRFFAERPEGSVSTLKIQRTQQEDSAVYLCASSLGTGQGESEAFFGQGTRLTVV.

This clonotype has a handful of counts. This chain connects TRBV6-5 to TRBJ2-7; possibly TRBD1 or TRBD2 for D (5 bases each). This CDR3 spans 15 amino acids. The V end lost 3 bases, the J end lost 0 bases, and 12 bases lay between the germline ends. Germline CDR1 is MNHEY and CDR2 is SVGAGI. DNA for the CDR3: TGTGCCAGCAGTTATTCCGGGACGGACTCCTACGAGCAGTACTTC. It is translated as CASSYSGTDSYEQYF.

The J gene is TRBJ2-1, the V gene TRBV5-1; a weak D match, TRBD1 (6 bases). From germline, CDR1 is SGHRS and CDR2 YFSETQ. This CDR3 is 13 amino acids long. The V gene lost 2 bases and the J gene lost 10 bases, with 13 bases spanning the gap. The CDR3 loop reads CASSFQVGQEQFF. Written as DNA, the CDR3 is TGCGCCAGCAGCTTTCAGGTTGGACAGGAGCAGTTCTTC.

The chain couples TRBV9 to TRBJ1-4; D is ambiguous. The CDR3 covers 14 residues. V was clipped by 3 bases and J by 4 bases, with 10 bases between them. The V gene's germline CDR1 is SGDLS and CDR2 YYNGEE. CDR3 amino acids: CASSATRGNEKLFF. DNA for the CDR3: TGTGCCAGCAGCGCGACCCGGGGTAATGAAAAACTGTTTTTT. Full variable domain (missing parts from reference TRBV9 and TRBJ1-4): DSGVTQTPKHLITATGQRVTLRCSPRSGDLSVYWYQQSLDQGLQFLIQYYNGEERAKGNILERFSAQQFPDLHSELNLSSLELGDSALYFCASSATRGNEKLFFGSGTQLSVL.

CDR3 in amino acids: CASSPHRGRDGYTF. In DNA form, the CDR3 reads TGTGCCAGCAGTCCTCACAGGGGGCGCGATGGCTACACCTTC. The rearrangement links TRBV12-3 or TRBV12-4 to TRBJ1-2; 9 bases map to TRBD1. J lost 6 bases, V lost 5 bases, and 7 bases had no gene match. The CDR3 totals 14 residues.

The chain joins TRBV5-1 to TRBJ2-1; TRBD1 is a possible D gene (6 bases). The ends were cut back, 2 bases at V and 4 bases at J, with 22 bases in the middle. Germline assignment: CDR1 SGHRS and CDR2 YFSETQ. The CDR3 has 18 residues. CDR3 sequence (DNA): TGCGCCAGCAGCTTAAAAAACTTCAGGGGCACCCTTTACAATGAGCAGTTCTTC. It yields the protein CASSLKNFRGTLYNEQFF.

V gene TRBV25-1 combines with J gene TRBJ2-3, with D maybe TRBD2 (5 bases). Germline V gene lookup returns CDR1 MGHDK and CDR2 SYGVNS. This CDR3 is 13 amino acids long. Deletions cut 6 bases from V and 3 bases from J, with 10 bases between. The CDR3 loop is CASRQWTTDTQYF. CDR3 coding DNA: TGTGCCAGCAGACAATGGACTACAGATACGCAGTATTTT.

CDR3 nucleotide sequence: TGTGCCAGCAGCCAAGATCCGGGGACATTTGGCTACACCTTC. The encoded protein is CASSQDPGTFGYTF. The chain recombines TRBV3-1 with TRBJ1-2; D might be TRBD1 (6 bases). The germline V and J ends were trimmed by 0 bases and 7 bases, with 12 bases remaining between them. CDR3 length: 14 residues. The V gene's germline CDR1 is LGHDT and CDR2 YNNKEL (reference sequence). The full variable domain, in which reference TRBV3-1 and TRBJ1-2 provide the parts outside the CDR3, is DTAVSQTPKYLVTQMGNDKSIKCEQNLGHDTMYWYKQDSKKFLKIMFSYNNKELIINETVPNRFSPKSPDKAHLNLHINSLELGDSAVYFCASSQDPGTFGYTFGSGTRLTVV.